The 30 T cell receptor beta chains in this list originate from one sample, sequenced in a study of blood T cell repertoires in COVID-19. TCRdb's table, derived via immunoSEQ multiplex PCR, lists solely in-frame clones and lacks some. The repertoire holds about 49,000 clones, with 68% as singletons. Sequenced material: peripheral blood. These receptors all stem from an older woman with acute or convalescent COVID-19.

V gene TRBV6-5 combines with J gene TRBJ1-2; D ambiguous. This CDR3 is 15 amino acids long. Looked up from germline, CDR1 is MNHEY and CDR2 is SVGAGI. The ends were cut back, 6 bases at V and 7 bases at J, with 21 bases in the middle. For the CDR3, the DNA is TGTGCCAGCAGCCGAGAGCGACGGGATTTGCTTGGCTACACCTTC. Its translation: CASSRERRDLLGYTF.

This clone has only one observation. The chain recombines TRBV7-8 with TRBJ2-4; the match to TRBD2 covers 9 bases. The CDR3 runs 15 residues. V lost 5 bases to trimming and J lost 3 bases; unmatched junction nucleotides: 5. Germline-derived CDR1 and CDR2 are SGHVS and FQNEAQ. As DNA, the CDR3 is TGTGCCAGCAGCACACAACTAGCGGGCAAAAACATTCAGTACTTC. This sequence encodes CASSTQLAGKNIQYF.

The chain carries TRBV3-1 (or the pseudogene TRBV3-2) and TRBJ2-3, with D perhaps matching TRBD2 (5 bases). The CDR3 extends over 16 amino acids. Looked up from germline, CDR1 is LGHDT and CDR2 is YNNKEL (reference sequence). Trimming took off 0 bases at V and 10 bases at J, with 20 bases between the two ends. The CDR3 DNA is TGTGCCAGCAGCCAAGATGAGCTAGCTGGCGGTGTGCCGCAGTATTTT. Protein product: CASSQDELAGGVPQYF.

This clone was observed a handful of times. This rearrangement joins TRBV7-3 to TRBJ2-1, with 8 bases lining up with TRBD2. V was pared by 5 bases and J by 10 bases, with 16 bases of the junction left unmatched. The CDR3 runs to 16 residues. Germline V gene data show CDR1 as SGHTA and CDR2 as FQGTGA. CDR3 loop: CASSPRRGAGAGEQFF. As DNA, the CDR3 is TGTGCCAGCAGCCCCCGGCGGGGGGCAGGGGCGGGGGAGCAGTTCTTC.

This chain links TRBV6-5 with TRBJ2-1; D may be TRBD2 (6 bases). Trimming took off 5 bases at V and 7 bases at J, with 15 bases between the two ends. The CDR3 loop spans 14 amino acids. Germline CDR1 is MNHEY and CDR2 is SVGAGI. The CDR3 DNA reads TGTGCCAGCAGTAATCGACGGGAGAGTAATGAGCAGTTCTTC. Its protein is CASSNRRESNEQFF.

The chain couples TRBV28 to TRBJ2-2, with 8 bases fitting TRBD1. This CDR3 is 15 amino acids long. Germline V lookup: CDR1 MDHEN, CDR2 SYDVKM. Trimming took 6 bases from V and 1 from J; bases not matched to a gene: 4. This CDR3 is CASRHDRGNTGELFF. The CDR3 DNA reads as TGTGCCAGCAGACACGACAGGGGGAACACCGGGGAGCTGTTTTTT. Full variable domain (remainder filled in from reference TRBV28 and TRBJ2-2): DVKVTQSSRYLVKRTGEKVFLECVQDMDHENMFWYRQDPGLGLRLIYFSYDVKMKEKGDIPEGYSVSREKKERFSLILESASTNQTSMYLCASRHDRGNTGELFFGEGSRLTVL.

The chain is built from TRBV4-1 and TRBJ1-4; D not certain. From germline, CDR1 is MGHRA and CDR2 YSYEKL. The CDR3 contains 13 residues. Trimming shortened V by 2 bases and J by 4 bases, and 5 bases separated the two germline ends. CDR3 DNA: TGCGCCAGCAGCCAAATTATTAATGAAAAACTGTTTTTT. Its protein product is CASSQIINEKLFF.

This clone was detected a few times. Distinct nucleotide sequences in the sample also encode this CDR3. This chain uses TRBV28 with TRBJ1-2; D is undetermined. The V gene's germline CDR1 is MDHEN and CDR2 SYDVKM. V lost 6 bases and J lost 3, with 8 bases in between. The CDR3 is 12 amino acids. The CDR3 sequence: CASSTTDYGYTF. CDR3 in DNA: TGTGCCAGCAGCACCACAGACTATGGCTACACCTTC.

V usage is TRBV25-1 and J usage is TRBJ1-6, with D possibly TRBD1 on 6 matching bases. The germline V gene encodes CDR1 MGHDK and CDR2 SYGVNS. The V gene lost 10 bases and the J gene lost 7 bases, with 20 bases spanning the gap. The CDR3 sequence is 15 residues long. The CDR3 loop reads CATTGGAQVNSPLHF. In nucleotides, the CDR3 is TGTGCCACCACTGGGGGGGCACAGGTAAATTCACCCCTCCACTTT.

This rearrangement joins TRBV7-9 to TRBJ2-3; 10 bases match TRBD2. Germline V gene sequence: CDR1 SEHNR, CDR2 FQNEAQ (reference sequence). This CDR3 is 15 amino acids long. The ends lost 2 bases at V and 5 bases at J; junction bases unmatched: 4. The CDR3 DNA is TGTGCCAGCAGCTTATTAGCGGGGGGTCAAGATACGCAGTATTTT. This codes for CASSLLAGGQDTQYF. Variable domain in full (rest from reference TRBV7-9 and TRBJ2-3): DTGVSQNPRHKITKRGQNVTFRCDPISEHNRLYWYRQTLGQGPEFLTYFQNEAQLEKSRLLSDRFSAERPKGSFSTLEIQRTEQGDSAMYLCASSLLAGGQDTQYFGPGTRLTVL.

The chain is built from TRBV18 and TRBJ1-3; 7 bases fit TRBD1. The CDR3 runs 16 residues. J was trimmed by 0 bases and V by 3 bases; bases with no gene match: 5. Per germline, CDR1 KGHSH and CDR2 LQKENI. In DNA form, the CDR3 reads TGTGCCAGCTCACCGTCCGGGACAGTCTCTGGAAACACCATATATTTT. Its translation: CASSPSGTVSGNTIYF.

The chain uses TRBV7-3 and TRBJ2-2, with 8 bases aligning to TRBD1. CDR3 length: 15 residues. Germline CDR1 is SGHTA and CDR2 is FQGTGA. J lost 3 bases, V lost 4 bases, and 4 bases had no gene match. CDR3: CASSSGQVDTGELFF. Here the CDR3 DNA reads TGTGCCAGCAGCTCGGGACAGGTCGACACCGGGGAGCTGTTTTTT.

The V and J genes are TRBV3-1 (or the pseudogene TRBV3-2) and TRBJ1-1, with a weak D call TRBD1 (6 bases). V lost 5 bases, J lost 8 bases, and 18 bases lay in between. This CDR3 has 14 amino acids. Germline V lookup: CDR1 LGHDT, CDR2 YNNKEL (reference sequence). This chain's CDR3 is CASSNNRAEAEAFF. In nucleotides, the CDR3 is TGTGCCAGCAGCAATAACAGGGCAGAGGCGGAAGCTTTCTTT.

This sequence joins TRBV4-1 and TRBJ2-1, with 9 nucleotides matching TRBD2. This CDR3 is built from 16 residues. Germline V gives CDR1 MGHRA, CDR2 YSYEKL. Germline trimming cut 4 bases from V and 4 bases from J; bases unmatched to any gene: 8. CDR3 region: CASSPHAAGGYNEQFF. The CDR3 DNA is TGCGCCAGCAGCCCCCATGCCGCGGGAGGGTACAATGAGCAGTTCTTC.

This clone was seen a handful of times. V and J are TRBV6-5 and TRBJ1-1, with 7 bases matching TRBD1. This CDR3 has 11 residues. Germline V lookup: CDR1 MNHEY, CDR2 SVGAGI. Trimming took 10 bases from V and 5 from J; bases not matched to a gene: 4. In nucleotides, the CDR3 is TGTGCCATTTACAGGGGAACTGAAGCTTTCTTT. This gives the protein CAIYRGTEAFF.

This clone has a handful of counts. CDR3 residues: CASSQEGGEKLFF. DNA of the CDR3: TGTGCCAGCAGCCAAGAGGGAGGTGAAAAACTGTTTTTT. The chain recombines TRBV3-1 (or the pseudogene TRBV3-2) with TRBJ1-4; D uncertain. The CDR3 is 13 amino acids. Germline V gene lookup returns CDR1 LGHDT and CDR2 YNNKEL (reference sequence). Trimming left V 0 bases short and J 7 bases short, with 6 bases between.

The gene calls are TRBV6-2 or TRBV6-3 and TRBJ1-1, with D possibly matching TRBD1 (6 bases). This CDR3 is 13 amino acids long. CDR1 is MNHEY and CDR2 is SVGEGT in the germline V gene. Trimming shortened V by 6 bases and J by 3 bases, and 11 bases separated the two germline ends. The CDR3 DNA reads TGTGCCAGCAGCCGGACAGCCTACACTGAAGCTTTCTTT. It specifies CASSRTAYTEAFF.

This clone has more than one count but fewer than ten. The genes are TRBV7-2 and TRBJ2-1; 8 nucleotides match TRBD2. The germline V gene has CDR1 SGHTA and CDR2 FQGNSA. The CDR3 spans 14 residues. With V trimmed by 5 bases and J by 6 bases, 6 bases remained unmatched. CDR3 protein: CASSMGLVFNEQFF. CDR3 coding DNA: TGTGCCAGCAGCATGGGACTAGTCTTCAATGAGCAGTTCTTC.

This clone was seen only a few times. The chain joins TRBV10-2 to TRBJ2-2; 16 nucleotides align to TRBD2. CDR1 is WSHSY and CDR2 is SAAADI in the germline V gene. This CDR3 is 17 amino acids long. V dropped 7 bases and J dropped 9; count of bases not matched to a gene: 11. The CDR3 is CASTAGTSGGAHRELFF. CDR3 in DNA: TGCGCCAGCACCGCCGGGACTAGCGGGGGGGCACACAGGGAGCTGTTTTTT.

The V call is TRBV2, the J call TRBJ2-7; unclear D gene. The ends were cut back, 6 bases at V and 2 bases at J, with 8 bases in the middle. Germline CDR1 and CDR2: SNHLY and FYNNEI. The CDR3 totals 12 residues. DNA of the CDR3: TGTGCCAGCAGGGCAGCGACCTACGAGCAGTACTTC. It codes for CASRAATYEQYF.

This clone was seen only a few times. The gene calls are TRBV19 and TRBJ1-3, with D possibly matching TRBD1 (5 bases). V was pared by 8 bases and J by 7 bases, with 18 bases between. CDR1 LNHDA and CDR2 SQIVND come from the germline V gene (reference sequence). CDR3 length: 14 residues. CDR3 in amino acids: CASGSQGSSNTIYF. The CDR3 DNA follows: TGTGCCAGTGGATCTCAGGGTAGCTCGAACACCATATATTTT. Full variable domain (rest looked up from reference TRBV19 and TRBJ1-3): DGGITQSPKYLFRKEGQNVTLSCEQNLNHDAMYWYRQDPGQGLRLIYYSQIVNDFQKGDIAEGYSVSREKKESFPLTVTSAQKNPTAFYLCASGSQGSSNTIYFGEGSWLTVV.

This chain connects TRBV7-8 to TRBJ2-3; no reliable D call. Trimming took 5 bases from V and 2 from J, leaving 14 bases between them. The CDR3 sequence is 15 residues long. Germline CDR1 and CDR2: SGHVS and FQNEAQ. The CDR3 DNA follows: TGTGCCAGCAGCCTCCTGACAAGCCCCACAGATACGCAGTATTTT. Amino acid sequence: CASSLLTSPTDTQYF.

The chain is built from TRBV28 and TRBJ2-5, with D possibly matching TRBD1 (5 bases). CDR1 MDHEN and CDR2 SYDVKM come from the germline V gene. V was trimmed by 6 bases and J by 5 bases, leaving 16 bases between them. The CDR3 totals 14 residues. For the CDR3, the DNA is TGTGCCAGCAGGCAGACAGTACTCGGCGAGACCCAGTACTTC. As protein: CASRQTVLGETQYF.

CDR3 sequence (DNA): TGCGCCACCTCAGCCACCAGGGTAGAAAATGAGCAGTTCTTC. Protein: CATSATRVENEQFF. The chain joins TRBV5-1 to TRBJ2-1, with a weak D call TRBD1 (5 bases). Germline assignment: CDR1 SGHRS and CDR2 YFSETQ. This CDR3 is 14 amino acids long. Trimming pared 9 bases from V and 7 bases from J, leaving 20 bases between.

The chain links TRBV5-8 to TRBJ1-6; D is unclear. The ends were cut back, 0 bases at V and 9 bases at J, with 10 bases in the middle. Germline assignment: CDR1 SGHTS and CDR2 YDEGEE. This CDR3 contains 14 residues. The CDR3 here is CASSLDPQASPLHF. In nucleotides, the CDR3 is TGTGCCAGCAGCTTGGACCCCCAGGCTTCACCCCTCCACTTT.

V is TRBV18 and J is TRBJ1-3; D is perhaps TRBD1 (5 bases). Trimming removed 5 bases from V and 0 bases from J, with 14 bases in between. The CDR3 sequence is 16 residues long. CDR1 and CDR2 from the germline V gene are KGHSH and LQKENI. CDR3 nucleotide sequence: TGTGCCAGCTCAGCTTCAGGGCCTCTCTCTGGAAACACCATATATTTT. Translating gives CASSASGPLSGNTIYF.

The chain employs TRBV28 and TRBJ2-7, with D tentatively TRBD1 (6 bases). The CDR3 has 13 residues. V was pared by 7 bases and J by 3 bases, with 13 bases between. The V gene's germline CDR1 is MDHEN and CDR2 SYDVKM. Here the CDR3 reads CASTSGQGYEQYF. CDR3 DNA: TGTGCCAGCACATCGGGACAAGGCTACGAGCAGTACTTC.

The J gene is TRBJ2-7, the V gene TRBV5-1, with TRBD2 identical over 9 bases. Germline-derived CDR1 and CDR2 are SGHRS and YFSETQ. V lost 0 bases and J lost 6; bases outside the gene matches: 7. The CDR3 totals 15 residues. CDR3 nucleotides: TGCGCCAGCAGCTTGGAAGGCGGGAGGGCGAGCGAGCAGTACTTC. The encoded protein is CASSLEGGRASEQYF.

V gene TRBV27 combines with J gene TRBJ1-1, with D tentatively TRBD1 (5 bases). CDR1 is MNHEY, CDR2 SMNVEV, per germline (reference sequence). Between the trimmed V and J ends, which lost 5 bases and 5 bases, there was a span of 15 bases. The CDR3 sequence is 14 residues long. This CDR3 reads CASSLTYGGTEAFF. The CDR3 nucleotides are TGTGCCAGCAGTCTGACTTATGGGGGGACTGAAGCTTTCTTT.

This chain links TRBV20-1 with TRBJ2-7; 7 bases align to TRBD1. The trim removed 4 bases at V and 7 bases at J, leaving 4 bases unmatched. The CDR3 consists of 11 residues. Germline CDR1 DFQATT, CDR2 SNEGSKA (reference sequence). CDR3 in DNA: TGCAGTGCTACCTCAGGGGGTGAGCAGTACTTC. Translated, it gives CSATSGGEQYF.